The 7 T cell receptor beta chains below were found in one sample sequenced in a study of cytomegalovirus exposure and HLA in healthy donors (dated by TCRdb to the late 2010s). The library was obtained by the immunoSEQ multiplex PCR assay. In its TCRdb copy, this immuneACCESS table keeps in-frame sequences only and misses some clones. Where compared with another copy, unresolved V genes explain less than half of these, and the others have no known cause. This sample lists roughly 150,000 clones; around 92% were detected once. The ten top clones hold 4.2% of the sample. Sequencing was performed on PBMCs. Source of these receptors: a man younger than 35 in good health and CMV-seropositive.

The gene calls are TRBV11-2 and TRBJ1-2; D remains unclear. This CDR3 has 13 amino acids. The germline gives CDR1 SGHAT, CDR2 FQNNGV. Trimming stripped 2 bases from V and 2 bases from J, with 6 bases between. The chain's CDR3 is CASSLLGNYGYTF. The DNA of the CDR3 is TGTGCCAGCAGCTTACTCGGGAACTATGGCTACACCTTC.

CDR3 residues: CASSLRPASGIYEQYF. The CDR3 bases are TGTGCCAGCAGCTTACGCCCGGCCAGCGGGATCTACGAGCAGTACTTC. This rearrangement joins TRBV7-2 to TRBJ2-7; 7 nucleotides line up with TRBD2. Germline V lookup: CDR1 SGHTA, CDR2 FQGNSA. This CDR3 contains 16 residues. V dropped 2 bases and J dropped 3; count of bases not matched to a gene: 10.

The chain combines TRBV28 with TRBJ1-2, with D perhaps matching TRBD1 (6 bases). V dropped 8 bases and J dropped 8 bases, with 18 bases sitting between them. The CDR3 is 13 amino acids. Germline V lookup: CDR1 MDHEN, CDR2 SYDVKM. The CDR3: CASQSVRTVGYTF. The CDR3 DNA sequence: TGTGCCAGCCAATCAGTCCGGACAGTCGGCTACACCTTC.

The rearrangement uses TRBV6-6 and TRBJ2-7; TRBD2 agrees at 10 bases. This CDR3 is 15 amino acids long. V lost 6 bases, J lost 1 base, and 6 bases stayed unmatched. The germline V gene has CDR1 MNHNY and CDR2 SVGAGI (reference sequence). The CDR3 sequence: CASSPLAGASYEQYF. In DNA, the CDR3 is TGTGCCAGCAGCCCCCTAGCGGGGGCTTCCTACGAGCAGTACTTC.

V and J are TRBV10-2 and TRBJ2-3; D gene uncertain. Trimming took 5 bases from V and 0 from J, leaving 12 bases between them. This CDR3 region has 15 residues. The germline gives CDR1 WSHSY, CDR2 SAAADI. Here the CDR3 DNA reads TGCGCCAGCAGTTTCCAGCCCGGGAGCACAGATACGCAGTATTTT. It codes for CASSFQPGSTDTQYF.

In this sample, this clone turned up once. The chain has TRBV6-5 and TRBJ2-1; TRBD2 aligns across 14 bases. In germline, CDR1 is MNHEY, CDR2 SVGAGI. The CDR3 totals 15 residues. The trim removed 7 bases at V and 6 bases at J, leaving 5 bases unmatched. The CDR3 here is CASMGGLAGVNEQFF. The CDR3 coding sequence is TGTGCCAGCATGGGGGGACTAGCGGGAGTCAATGAGCAGTTCTTC.

This clone has a handful of counts. J is TRBJ1-4 and V is TRBV7-9; TRBD1 aligns across 7 bases. V lost 3 bases and J lost 7; bases outside the gene matches: 8. The germline gives CDR1 SEHNR, CDR2 FQNEAQ (reference sequence). This CDR3 is built from 15 residues. The CDR3 sequence is CASSFWTGPFEKLFF. DNA for the CDR3: TGTGCCAGCAGCTTTTGGACAGGACCTTTTGAAAAACTGTTTTTT.